The subject of this entry is one T cell receptor beta chain. TCRdb keeps only in-frame clones here, not all; method: immunoSEQ multiplex PCR. The data show approximately 70,000 clones, about three quarters seen once. Trimming took 0 bases from V and 4 from J, leaving 21 bases between them. This CDR3 spans 18 amino acids. CDR1 SGHTA and CDR2 FQGNSA come from the germline V gene. Indicated time point: blood 4 weeks post-SBRT, at nephrectomy. Treatment reported: 15 Gy SBRT to primary tumor, nephrectomy 4 weeks later. This specimen belongs to a study of radiation and T cells in renal cell carcinoma. The gene calls are TRBV7-2 and TRBJ1-2; D might be TRBD1 (5 bases). This receptor was identified in a man in his 60s with renal cell carcinoma. The source was blood, collected from a patient whose treatment included radiotherapy and nephrectomy. The CDR3: CASSLAPRAVGGGYGYTF. The DNA for the CDR3 is TGTGCCAGCAGCTTAGCACCCAGGGCAGTGGGTGGAGGCTATGGCTACACCTTC.